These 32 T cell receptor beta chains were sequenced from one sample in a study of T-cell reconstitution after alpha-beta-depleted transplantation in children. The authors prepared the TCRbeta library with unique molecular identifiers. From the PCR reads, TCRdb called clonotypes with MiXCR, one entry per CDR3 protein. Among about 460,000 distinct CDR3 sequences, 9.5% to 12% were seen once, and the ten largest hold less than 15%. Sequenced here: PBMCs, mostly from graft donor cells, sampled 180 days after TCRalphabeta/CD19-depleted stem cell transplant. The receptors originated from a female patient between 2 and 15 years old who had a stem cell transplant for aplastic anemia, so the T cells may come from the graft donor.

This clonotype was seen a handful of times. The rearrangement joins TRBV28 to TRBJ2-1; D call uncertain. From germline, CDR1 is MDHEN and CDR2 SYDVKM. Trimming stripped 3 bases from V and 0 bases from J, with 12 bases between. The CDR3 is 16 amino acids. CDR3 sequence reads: CASSFSRLSSYNEQFF. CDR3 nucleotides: TGTGCCAGCAGTTTCTCGCGCCTAAGCTCCTACAATGAGCAGTTCTTC.

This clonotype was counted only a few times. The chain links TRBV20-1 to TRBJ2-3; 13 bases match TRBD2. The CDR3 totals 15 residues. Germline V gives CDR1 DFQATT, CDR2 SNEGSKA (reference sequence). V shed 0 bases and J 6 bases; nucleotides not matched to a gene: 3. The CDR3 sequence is CSARDWTSGSDTQYF. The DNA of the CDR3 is TGCAGTGCTAGAGATTGGACTAGCGGGAGCGATACGCAGTATTTT.

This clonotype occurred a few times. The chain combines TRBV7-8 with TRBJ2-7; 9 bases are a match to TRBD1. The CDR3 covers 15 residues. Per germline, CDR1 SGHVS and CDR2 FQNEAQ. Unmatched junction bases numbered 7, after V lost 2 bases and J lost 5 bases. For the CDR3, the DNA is TGTGCCAGCAGCTTAACGCTACAGGGGGCGAACGAGCAGTACGTC. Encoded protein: CASSLTLQGANEQYV.

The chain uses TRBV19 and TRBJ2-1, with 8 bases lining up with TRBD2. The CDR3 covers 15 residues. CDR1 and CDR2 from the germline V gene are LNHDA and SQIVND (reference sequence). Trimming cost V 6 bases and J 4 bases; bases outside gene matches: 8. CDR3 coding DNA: TGTGCCAGTAGCCCCCGGGGGGGCCAGTACAATGAGCAGTTCTTC. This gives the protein CASSPRGGQYNEQFF. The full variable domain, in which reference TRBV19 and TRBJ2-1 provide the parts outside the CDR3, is DGGITQSPKYLFRKEGQNVTLSCEQNLNHDAMYWYRQDPGQGLRLIYYSQIVNDFQKGDIAEGYSVSREKKESFPLTVTSAQKNPTAFYLCASSPRGGQYNEQFFGPGTRLTVL.

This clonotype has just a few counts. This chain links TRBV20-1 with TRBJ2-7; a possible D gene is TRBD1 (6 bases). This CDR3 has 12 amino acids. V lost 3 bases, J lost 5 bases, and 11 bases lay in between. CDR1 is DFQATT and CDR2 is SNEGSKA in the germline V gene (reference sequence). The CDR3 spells CSASRPGDEQYV. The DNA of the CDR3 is TGCAGTGCTAGCCGGCCAGGGGACGAGCAGTACGTC.

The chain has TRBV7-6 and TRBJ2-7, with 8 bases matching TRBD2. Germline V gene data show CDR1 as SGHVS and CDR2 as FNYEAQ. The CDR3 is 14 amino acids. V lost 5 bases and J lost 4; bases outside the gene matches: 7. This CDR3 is CASSRGGIGYEQYF. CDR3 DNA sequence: TGTGCCAGCAGCCGGGGGGGGATCGGGTACGAGCAGTACTTC. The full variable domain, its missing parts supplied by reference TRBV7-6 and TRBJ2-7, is GAGVSQSPRYKVTKRGQDVALRCDPISGHVSLYWYRQALGQGPEFLTYFNYEAQQDKSGLPNDRFSAERPEGSISTLTIQRTEQRDSAMYRCASSRGGIGYEQYFGPGTRLTVT.

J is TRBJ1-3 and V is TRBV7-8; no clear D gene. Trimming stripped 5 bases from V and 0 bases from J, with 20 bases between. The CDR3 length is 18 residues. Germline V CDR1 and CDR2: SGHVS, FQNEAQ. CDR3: CASSTPRPLWSSGNTIYF. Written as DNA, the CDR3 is TGTGCCAGCAGCACCCCACGCCCCCTCTGGAGCTCTGGAAACACCATATATTTT.

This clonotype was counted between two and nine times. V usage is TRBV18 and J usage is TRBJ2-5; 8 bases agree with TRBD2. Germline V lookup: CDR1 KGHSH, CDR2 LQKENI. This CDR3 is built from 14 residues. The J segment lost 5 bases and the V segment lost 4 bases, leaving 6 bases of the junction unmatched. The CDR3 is CASSLPAGAETQYF. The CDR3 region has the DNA TGTGCCAGCTCACTCCCAGCGGGAGCGGAGACCCAGTACTTC.

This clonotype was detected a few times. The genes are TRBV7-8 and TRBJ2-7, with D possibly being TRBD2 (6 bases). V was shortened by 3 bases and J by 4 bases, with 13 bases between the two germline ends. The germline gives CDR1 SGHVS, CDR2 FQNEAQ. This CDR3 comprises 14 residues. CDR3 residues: CASSFPGVGYEQYF. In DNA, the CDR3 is TGTGCCAGCAGCTTTCCGGGAGTGGGTTACGAGCAGTACTTC.

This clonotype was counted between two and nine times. As DNA, the CDR3 is TGTGCCACCAGCACCAAGGTCTCTGGGGCCAACGTCCTGACTTTC. Translated, it gives CATSTKVSGANVLTF. The gene calls are TRBV15 and TRBJ2-6; no definite D call. The germline V gene encodes CDR1 LNHNV and CDR2 YYDKDF (reference sequence). Deletions cut 4 bases from V and 0 bases from J, with 7 bases between. The CDR3 spans 15 residues.

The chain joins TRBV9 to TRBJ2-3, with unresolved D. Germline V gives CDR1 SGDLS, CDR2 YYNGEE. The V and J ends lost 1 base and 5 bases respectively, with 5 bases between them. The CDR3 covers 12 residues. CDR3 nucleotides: TGTGCCAGCAGCGTAACGCGAGATACGCAGTATTTT. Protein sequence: CASSVTRDTQYF.

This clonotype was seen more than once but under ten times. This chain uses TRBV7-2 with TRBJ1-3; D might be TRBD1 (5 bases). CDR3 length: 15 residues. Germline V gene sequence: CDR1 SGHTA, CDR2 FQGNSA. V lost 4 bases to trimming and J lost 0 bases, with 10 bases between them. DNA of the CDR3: TGTGCCAGCAGCTCTAGGGGCCCCTCTGGAAACACCATATATTTT. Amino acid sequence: CASSSRGPSGNTIYF. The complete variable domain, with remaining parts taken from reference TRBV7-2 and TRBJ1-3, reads GAGVSQSPSNKVTEKGKDVELRCDPISGHTALYWYRQSLGQGLEFLIYFQGNSAPDKSGLPSDRFSAERTGGSVSTLTIQRTQQEDSAVYLCASSSRGPSGNTIYFGEGSWLTVV.

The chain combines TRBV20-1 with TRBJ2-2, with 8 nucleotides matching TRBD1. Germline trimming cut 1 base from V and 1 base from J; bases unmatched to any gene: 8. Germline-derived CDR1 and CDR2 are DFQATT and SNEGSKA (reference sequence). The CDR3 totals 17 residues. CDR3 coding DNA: TGCAGTGCTAGAGTACAACAGGGGGTGGTGAACACCGGGGAGCTGTTTTTT. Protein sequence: CSARVQQGVVNTGELFF.

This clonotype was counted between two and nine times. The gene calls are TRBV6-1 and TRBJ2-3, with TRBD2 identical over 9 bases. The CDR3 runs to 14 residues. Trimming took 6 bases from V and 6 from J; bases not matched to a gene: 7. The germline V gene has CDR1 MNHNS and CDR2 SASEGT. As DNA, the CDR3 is TGTGCCAGCAGACCTAGCGGGATACTGGATACGCAGTATTTT. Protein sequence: CASRPSGILDTQYF.

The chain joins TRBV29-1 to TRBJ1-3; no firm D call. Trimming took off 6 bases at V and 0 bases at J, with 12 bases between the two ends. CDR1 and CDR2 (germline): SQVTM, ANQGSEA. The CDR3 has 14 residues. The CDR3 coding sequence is TGCAGCGTGAGGAGTCGGGCCTCTGGAAACACCATATATTTT. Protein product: CSVRSRASGNTIYF. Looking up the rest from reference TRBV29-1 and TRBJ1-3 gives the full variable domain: SAVISQKPSRDICQRGTSLTIQCQVDSQVTMMFWYRQQPGQSLTLIATANQGSEATYESGFVIDKFPISRPNLTFSTLTVSNMSPEDSSIYLCSVRSRASGNTIYFGEGSWLTVV.

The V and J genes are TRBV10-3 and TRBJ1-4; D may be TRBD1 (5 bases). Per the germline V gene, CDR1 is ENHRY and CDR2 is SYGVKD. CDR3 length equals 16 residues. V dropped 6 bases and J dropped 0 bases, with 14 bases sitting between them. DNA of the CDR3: TGTGCCATCAGCGCCGACAGCCGAACAACTAATGAAAAACTGTTTTTT. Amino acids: CAISADSRTTNEKLFF.

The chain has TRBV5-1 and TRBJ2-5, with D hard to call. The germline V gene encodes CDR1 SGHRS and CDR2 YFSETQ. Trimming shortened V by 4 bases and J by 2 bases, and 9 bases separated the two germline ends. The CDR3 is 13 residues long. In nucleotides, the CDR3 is TGCGCCAGCAGCCTAAAAGAGCAAGAGACCCAGTACTTC. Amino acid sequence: CASSLKEQETQYF.

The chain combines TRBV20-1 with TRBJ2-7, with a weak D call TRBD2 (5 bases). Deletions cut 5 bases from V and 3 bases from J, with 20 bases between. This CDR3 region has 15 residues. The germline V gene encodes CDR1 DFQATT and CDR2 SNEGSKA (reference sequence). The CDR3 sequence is CSAPWPYSADYEQYF. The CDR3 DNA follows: TGCAGTGCTCCTTGGCCTTACTCAGCGGACTACGAGCAGTACTTC.

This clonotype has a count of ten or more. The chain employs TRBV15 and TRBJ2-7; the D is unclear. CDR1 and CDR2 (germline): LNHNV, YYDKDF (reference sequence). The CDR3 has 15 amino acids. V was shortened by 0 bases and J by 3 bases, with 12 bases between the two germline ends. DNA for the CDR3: TGTGCCACCAGCAGAGATCTGGGTCTTGGCTACGAGCAGTACGTC. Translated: CATSRDLGLGYEQYV.

As DNA, the CDR3 is TGTGCCAGCAGACTAGCGGATAGCTCCTACAATGAGCAGTTCTTC. Protein: CASRLADSSYNEQFF. This chain uses TRBV7-9 with TRBJ2-1, with TRBD2 matching 8 bases. CDR3 length: 15 residues. Germline values: CDR1 SEHNR, CDR2 FQNEAQ (reference sequence). J gave up 0 bases and V 6 bases, and 4 bases lay outside the gene matches.

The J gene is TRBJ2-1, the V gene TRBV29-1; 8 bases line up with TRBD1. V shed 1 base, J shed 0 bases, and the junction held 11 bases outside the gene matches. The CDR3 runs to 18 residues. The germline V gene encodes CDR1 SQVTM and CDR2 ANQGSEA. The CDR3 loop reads CSVEAPLRQGSSYNEQFF. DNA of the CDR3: TGCAGCGTTGAAGCCCCTTTAAGACAGGGGAGCTCCTACAATGAGCAGTTCTTC.

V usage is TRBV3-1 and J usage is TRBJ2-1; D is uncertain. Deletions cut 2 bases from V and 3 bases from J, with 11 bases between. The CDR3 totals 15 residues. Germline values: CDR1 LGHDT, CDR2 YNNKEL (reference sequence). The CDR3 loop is CASSQPLTGYNEQFF. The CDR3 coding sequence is TGTGCCAGCAGCCAACCCCTAACGGGCTACAATGAGCAGTTCTTC.

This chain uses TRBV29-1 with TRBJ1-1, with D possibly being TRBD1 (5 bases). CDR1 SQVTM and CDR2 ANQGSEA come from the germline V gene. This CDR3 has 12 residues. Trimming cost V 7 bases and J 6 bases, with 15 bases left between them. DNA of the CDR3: TGCAGCGGGCGAGTGGGGGACTCTGAAGCTTTCTTT. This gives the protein CSGRVGDSEAFF.

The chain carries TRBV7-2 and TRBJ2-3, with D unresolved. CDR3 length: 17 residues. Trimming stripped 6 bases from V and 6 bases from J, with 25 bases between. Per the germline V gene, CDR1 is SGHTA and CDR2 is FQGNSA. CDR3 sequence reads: CASSYQAPHEVWDTQYF. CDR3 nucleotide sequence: TGTGCCAGCAGTTATCAGGCCCCACATGAGGTTTGGGATACGCAGTATTTT.

The CDR3 region has the DNA TGCAGCGTTGGAAGGGGACCTGGGACACCCCTCCACTTT. This encodes CSVGRGPGTPLHF. The chain links TRBV29-1 to TRBJ1-6; D perhaps matches TRBD1 (5 bases). Germline CDR1 SQVTM, CDR2 ANQGSEA. V lost 4 bases and J 11 bases, leaving 15 bases between the germline ends. The CDR3 extends over 13 amino acids.

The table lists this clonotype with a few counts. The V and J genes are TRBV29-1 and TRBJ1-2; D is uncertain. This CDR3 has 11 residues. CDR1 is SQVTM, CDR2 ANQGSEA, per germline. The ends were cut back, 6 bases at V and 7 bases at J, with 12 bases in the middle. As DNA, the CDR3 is TGCAGCGTGTCTAGTTTCCCTGGCTACACCTTC. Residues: CSVSSFPGYTF.

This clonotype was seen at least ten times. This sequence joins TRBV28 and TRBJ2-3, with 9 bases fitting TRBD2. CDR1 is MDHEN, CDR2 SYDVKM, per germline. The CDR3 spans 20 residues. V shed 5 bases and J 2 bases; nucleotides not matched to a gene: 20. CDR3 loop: CASSPYIAVVREGATDTQYF. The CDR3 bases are TGTGCCAGCAGTCCCTATATAGCGGTGGTGCGGGAGGGGGCCACAGATACGCAGTATTTT.

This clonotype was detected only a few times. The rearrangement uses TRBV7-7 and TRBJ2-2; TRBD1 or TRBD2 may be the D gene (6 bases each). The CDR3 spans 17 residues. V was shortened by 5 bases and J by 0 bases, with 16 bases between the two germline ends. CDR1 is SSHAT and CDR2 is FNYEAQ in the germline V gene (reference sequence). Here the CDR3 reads CASSPGGPLTNTGELFF. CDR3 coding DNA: TGTGCCAGCAGCCCTGGGGGGCCGCTGACGAACACCGGGGAGCTGTTTTTT.

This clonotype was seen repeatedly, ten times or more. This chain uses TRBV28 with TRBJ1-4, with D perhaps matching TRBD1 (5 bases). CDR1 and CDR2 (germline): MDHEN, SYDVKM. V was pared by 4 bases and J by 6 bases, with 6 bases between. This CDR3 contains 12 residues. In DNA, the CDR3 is TGTGCCAGCAGTTGGGGCGATGAAAAACTGTTTTTT. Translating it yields CASSWGDEKLFF.

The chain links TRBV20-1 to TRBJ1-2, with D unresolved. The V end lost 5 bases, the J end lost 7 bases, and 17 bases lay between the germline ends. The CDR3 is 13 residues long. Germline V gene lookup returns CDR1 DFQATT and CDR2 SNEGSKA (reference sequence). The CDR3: CSAPDGDFGGYTF. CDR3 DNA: TGCAGTGCTCCGGACGGAGATTTCGGTGGCTACACCTTC.

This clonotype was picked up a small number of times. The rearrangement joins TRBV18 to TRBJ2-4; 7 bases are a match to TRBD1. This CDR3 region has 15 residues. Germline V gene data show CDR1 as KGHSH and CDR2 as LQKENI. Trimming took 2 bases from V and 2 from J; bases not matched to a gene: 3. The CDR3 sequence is CASSPDRVSKNIQYF. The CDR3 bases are TGTGCCAGCTCACCAGACAGGGTATCCAAAAACATTCAGTACTTC. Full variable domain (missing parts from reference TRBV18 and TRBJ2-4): NAGVMQNPRHLVRRRGQEARLRCSPMKGHSHVYWYRQLPEEGLKFMVYLQKENIIDESGMPKERFSAEFPKEGPSILRIQQVVRGDSAAYFCASSPDRVSKNIQYFGAGTRLSVL.

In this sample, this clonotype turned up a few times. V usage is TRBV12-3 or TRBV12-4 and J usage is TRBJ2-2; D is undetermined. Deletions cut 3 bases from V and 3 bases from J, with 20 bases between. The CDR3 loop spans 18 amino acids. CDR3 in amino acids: CASSFRLSPLDHTGELFF. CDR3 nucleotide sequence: TGTGCCAGCAGTTTTCGTCTTTCTCCACTCGATCACACCGGGGAGCTGTTTTTT.